Each of the 9 T cell receptor beta chains below was sequenced from the same sample in a study of cytomegalovirus exposure and HLA in healthy donors. TCRdb's table, derived via immunoSEQ multiplex PCR, lists solely in-frame clones and lacks some. This table has 150,000 to 200,000 clones, around nine tenths appearing once. The sequencing sample was made of PBMCs. The receptors were sampled from a woman between 18 and 29 years old in good health and CMV-seronegative.

V and J are TRBV5-6 and TRBJ1-1; D gene ambiguous. CDR1 SGHDT and CDR2 YYEEEE come from the germline V gene. The CDR3 is 14 amino acids. V was pared by 1 base and J by 0 bases, with 7 bases between. The CDR3 DNA sequence: TGTGCCAGCAGCTTGTACGGTTTGAACACTGAAGCTTTCTTT. It encodes CASSLYGLNTEAFF.

The genes are TRBV19 and TRBJ2-1, with D uncertain. CDR1 and CDR2 (germline): LNHDA, SQIVND (reference sequence). V lost 5 bases, J lost 6 bases, and 14 bases lay in between. This CDR3 is built from 14 residues. CDR3 nucleotides: TGTGCCAGTAGTCCGTTTCGAGAACTCAATGAGCAGTTCTTC. It codes for CASSPFRELNEQFF.

As DNA, the CDR3 is TGTGCCAGCAGCTTAGCGCTACGCAGGGGTGGGTATGGCTACACCTTC. Residues: CASSLALRRGGYGYTF. The genes are TRBV7-2 and TRBJ1-2; D is possibly TRBD1 (6 bases). In germline, CDR1 is SGHTA, CDR2 FQGNSA. CDR3 length: 16 amino acids. The V gene lost 0 bases and the J gene lost 5 bases, with 16 bases spanning the gap.

This chain uses TRBV12-5 with TRBJ1-3; the D is unclear. Germline V gene data show CDR1 as LGHNT and CDR2 as FRNRAP. This CDR3 region has 12 residues. V was cut by 3 bases and J by 4 bases, with 4 bases left in between. CDR3 coding DNA: TGTGCTAGTGGTTTTGCGGGAAACACCATATATTTT. Its protein product is CASGFAGNTIYF.

The chain employs TRBV6-5 and TRBJ2-5; 7 nucleotides line up with TRBD1. Trimming at V came to 7 bases and at J to 5 bases, leaving 10 bases not matched to a gene. Germline V gene sequence: CDR1 MNHEY, CDR2 SVGAGI. The CDR3 is made up of 14 amino acids. Here the CDR3 DNA reads TGTGCCAGCAAAACGGGACAGACGAGGGAGACCCAGTACTTC. It specifies CASKTGQTRETQYF.

The chain is built from TRBV18 and TRBJ2-7; D not resolved. Between the trimmed V and J ends, which lost 4 bases and 2 bases, there was a span of 15 bases. Germline V gene sequence: CDR1 KGHSH, CDR2 LQKENI. This CDR3 contains 15 residues. As DNA, the CDR3 is TGTGCCAGCTCACTAACCCCAGCAGACACCTACGAGCAGTACTTC. Amino acid sequence: CASSLTPADTYEQYF. The full variable domain, in which reference TRBV18 and TRBJ2-7 provide the parts outside the CDR3, is NAGVMQNPRHLVRRRGQEARLRCSPMKGHSHVYWYRQLPEEGLKFMVYLQKENIIDESGMPKERFSAEFPKEGPSILRIQQVVRGDSAAYFCASSLTPADTYEQYFGPGTRLTVT.

This chain joins TRBV4-3 and TRBJ2-1; the match to TRBD2 covers 7 bases. V gave up 3 bases and J gave up 4 bases; unmatched junction bases: 9. There are 16 residues in the CDR3. Germline values: CDR1 LGHNA, CDR2 YSLEER. This chain's CDR3 is CASSHGGDYGYNEQFF. CDR3 coding DNA: TGCGCCAGCAGCCATGGAGGGGACTACGGGTACAATGAGCAGTTCTTC.

This CDR3 is CASSLGFRDTEAFF. The DNA for the CDR3 is TGTGCCAGCAGCTTGGGCTTCAGGGACACTGAAGCTTTCTTT. V and J are TRBV5-8 and TRBJ1-1; possibly TRBD1 for D (5 bases). The V gene lost 0 bases and the J gene lost 3 bases, with 9 bases spanning the gap. The CDR3 sequence is 14 residues long. Germline CDR1 reads SGHTS; CDR2 reads YDEGEE.

The chain recombines TRBV4-1 with TRBJ2-1; 7 nucleotides line up with TRBD2. V gave up 3 bases and J gave up 13 bases; unmatched junction bases: 6. This CDR3 has 12 amino acids. CDR1 and CDR2 (germline): MGHRA, YSYEKL. In nucleotides, the CDR3 is TGCGCCAGCAGCCAGCCCGCGGGAGAACAGTTCTTC. Its protein product is CASSQPAGEQFF.